This record looks at one T cell receptor (beta chain) sequence and its context. Its specificity is not known. This sample stems from a study of CD8+ T cells in alopecia areata. About the study: It was oral tofacitinib, at 5 to 10 mg twice daily, that treated patients received.

General study findings and limits: Possibly because of HLA-related factors, TCR sharing was less clear across patients than in mice. Lesional scalp, notably in alopecia totalis/universalis, had clonality above that of normal scalp.

Using a FACSAria, the CD4+ and CD8+ T cells were sorted from the PBMCs. It was cDNA, reverse transcribed from extracted RNA, that served as the sequencing template. The protocol was immunoSEQ multiplex PCR, while the TCRdb copy is restricted to in-frame clones and leaves out a portion. Counted here are over 120,000 clones, 45% to 60% occurring once; the ten biggest clones make up approximately 1%. The sequence derives from a human donor with alopecia areata. This material consisted of CD4+ T cells sorted from blood, taken at week 0.

The CDR3 DNA follows: TGTGCCGCTCAGTCCTACGACTCCTACAATGAGCAGTTCTTC. The encoded protein is CAAQSYDSYNEQFF. J is TRBJ2-1 and V is TRBV6-1; unclear D gene. Germline V CDR1 and CDR2: MNHNS, SASEGT. V lost 11 bases and J 0 bases, leaving 14 bases between the germline ends. The CDR3 runs to 14 residues.